This TCR beta chain was identified in a study of cytomegalovirus exposure and HLA in healthy donors. Study conclusions and caveats: Under in vitro conditions, three CMV-associated chains were confirmed as specific for CMV antigens. Earlier analysis found most TCR beta V segments productive about 90% or about 30% of the time. About 150 TCR beta chains were listed as cytomegalovirus-associated.

Concerning this clone itself: The target antigen is unknown.

Germline V CDR1 and CDR2: SGHTA, FQGNSA. J lost 1 base, V lost 2 bases, and 3 bases had no gene match. CDR3 length: 16 residues. It was healthy bone marrow donors who served as donors. Use of 60 Vbeta and 13 Jbeta primers characterized the PCR. Clones were read by immunoSEQ multiplex PCR, and TCRdb kept only the in-frame ones, dropping some. The profile covers under 200,000 clones, with 76% appearing a single time and roughly 1.4% taken by the ten largest. The V call is TRBV7-2, the J call TRBJ2-2; 8 nucleotides match TRBD1. This clonotype was obtained from a man aged 55 to 70 in good health and CMV-seronegative. The sequenced sample was PBMCs. CDR3 amino acids: CASSLFGQGNTGELFF. The CDR3 region has the DNA TGTGCCAGCAGCTTATTCGGACAGGGGAACACCGGGGAGCTGTTTTTT.